This is a list of T cell receptor beta chains from one sample in a study of beta chain features in type 1 diabetes. TCRdb's copy holds only in-frame clones and misses some; the assay was immunoSEQ multiplex PCR. The profile shows 600,000 or so clones, roughly an eighth of them singletons. The sample taken for sequencing was naive CD4+ T cells from blood. These receptors came from a man aged 18 to 29 with type 1 diabetes. Both conserved end residues are part of each CDR3. The D gene is left open where the match is weak. The listing skips clone size in some rows; elsewhere it reads once, few, many or a size class.

J gene	D gene	clone size	V gene	CDR3 DNA	CDR3 protein
TRBJ2-1	.	few	TRBV5-4	TGTGCCAGCAGCCCGAAGGACAGTATCTACAATGAGCAGTTCTTC	CASSPKDSIYNEQFF
TRBJ2-3	TRBD2	few	TRBV9	TGTGCCAGCAGCACGAGCGGGGTCACAGATACGCAGTATTTT	CASSTSGVTDTQYF
TRBJ2-3	.	.	TRBV7-9	TGTGCCAGCAGCCCTCAGTCTGCCACAGATACGCAGTATTTT	CASSPQSATDTQYF
TRBJ2-7	.	.	TRBV21-1	TGTGCCAGCAGCTCTAGGACTAGCGGGAGGAGCTCCTACGAGCAGTACTTC	CASSSRTSGRSSYEQYF
TRBJ2-1	TRBD2	.	TRBV5-1	TGCGCCAGCAGCACCCGTGTAGCGGGGAATAACAATGAGCAGTTCTTC	CASSTRVAGNNNEQFF
TRBJ2-3	TRBD1	.	TRBV18	TGTGCCAGCTCACCGACAGGGCCCACAGATACGCAGTATTTT	CASSPTGPTDTQYF
TRBJ2-7	.	.	TRBV21-1	TGTGCCAGCAGCAGCCACAAGCGGGGCTACGAGCAGTACTTC	CASSSHKRGYEQYF
TRBJ2-3	.	few	TRBV30	TGTGCCTGGAGTGTAGCCCGGACAGATACGCAGTATTTT	CAWSVARTDTQYF
TRBJ2-7	.	.	TRBV6-1	TGTGCCAGCACCCCGGCCTTGGGGACCGAGCAGTACTTC	CASTPALGTEQYF
TRBJ2-3	TRBD2	few	TRBV15	TGTGCCACCAGCGCCGGAGCGGGAGAAGATACGCAGTATTTT	CATSAGAGEDTQYF
TRBJ2-5	TRBD1	few	TRBV5-4	TGTGCCAGCAGCTTCGGGACAGGGTACCAAGAGACCCAGTACTTC	CASSFGTGYQETQYF
TRBJ2-6	.	few	TRBV7-2	TGTGCCAGTGGACAGCCTGTTTCTGGGGCCAACGTCCTGACTTTC	CASGQPVSGANVLTF
TRBJ1-2	.	few	TRBV5-1	TGCGCCAGCAGCTTATCACAGGGAGACGGCTACACCTTC	CASSLSQGDGYTF
TRBJ2-3	.	.	TRBV9	TGTGCCAGCAGCGTCCAACCGACAGGAATCACAGATACGCAGTATTTT	CASSVQPTGITDTQYF
TRBJ1-5	.	few	TRBV29-1	TGCAGCGTTGGTAGCGGGGAGTATCAGCCCCAGCATTTT	CSVGSGEYQPQHF
TRBJ2-3	.	.	TRBV4-1	TGCGCCAGCAGCCATGCCCGGGGCCGGGGGGCGCATACAGATACGCAGTATTTT	CASSHARGRGAHTDTQYF